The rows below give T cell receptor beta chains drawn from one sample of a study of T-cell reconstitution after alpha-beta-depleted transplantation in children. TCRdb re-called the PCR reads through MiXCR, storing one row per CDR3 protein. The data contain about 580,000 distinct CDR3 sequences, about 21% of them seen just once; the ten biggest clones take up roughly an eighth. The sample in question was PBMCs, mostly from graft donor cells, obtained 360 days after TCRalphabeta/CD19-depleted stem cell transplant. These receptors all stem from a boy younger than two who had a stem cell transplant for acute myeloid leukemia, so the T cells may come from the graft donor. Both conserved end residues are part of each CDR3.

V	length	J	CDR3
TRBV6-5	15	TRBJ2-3	CASSYFAGTADTQYF
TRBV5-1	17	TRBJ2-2	CASSWPGRDENTGELFF
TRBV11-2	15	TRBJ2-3	CASRQTGTRADTQYF
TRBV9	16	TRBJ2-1	CASSVGGQASYNEQFF
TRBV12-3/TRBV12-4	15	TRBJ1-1	CASSPLTGLGTEAFF
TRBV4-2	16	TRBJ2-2	CASSPGHFCRTGELFF
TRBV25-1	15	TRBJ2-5	CASSERGLKQETQYF
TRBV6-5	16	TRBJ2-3	CASSFNFPGQQDTQYF
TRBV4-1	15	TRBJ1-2	CASSQPRRLNYGYTF
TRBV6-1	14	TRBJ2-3	CASSGRGRQDTQYF
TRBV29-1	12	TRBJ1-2	CSSIGRPDGYTF
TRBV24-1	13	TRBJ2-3	CATSGPPTDTQYF
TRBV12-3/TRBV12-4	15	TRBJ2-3	CASSLMGIGRDTQYF
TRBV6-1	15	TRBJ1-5	CASSMTGRRNQPQHF
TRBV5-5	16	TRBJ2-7	CASSLAVGDRIYEQYF
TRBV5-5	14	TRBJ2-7	CASSRTGSMAEQYF
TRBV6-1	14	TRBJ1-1	CASSEEGLNTEAFF
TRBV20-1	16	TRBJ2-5	CSARVFGQGRVETQYF
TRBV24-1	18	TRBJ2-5	CATSDSRDRGLRKETQYF
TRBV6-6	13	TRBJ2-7	CASSYPQGDEQYF
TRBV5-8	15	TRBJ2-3	CASSLGSSVTDTQYF
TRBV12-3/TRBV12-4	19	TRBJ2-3	CASTFGMGRGQELTDTQYF
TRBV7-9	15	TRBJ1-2	CASSLGGRANYGYTF
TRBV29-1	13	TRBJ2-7	CSVVDPRVNEQYF
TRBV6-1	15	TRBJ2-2	CASSNGHRLTGELFF
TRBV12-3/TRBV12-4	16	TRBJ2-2	CASSSPAGVDTGELFF
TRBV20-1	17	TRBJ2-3	CSATDPGGHLSTDTQYF
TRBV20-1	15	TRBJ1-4	CSATITGTGFEKLFF
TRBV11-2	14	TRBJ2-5	CASSNGAGLETQYF
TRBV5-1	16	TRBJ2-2	CASSLRDRANTGELFF
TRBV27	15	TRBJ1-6	CASSFRQASNSPLHF